Below, 7 T cell receptor beta chains from the same sample are listed, as sequenced in a study of cytomegalovirus exposure and HLA in healthy donors. Primers: 60 Vbeta forward and 13 Jbeta reverse. Generated by immunoSEQ multiplex PCR, the TCRdb table keeps only in-frame clones and is missing some. The top ten clones hold 8.7% of a sample with around 110,000 clones, about 70% of them seen once. Sequencing was done on a sample of PBMCs. These receptors all stem from a man aged 25 to 40 in good health and CMV-seropositive.

The chain employs TRBV2 and TRBJ2-6, with D unresolved. Between the trimmed V and J ends, which lost 4 bases and 0 bases, there was a span of 10 bases. Germline loops: CDR1 SNHLY, CDR2 FYNNEI. The CDR3 sequence is 16 residues long. The CDR3 region is CASSGTTSSGANVLTF. In nucleotides, the CDR3 is TGTGCCAGCAGTGGAACTACGTCCTCTGGGGCCAACGTCCTGACTTTC.

V gene TRBV5-1 combines with J gene TRBJ2-7, with 8 nucleotides matching TRBD1. From germline, CDR1 is SGHRS and CDR2 YFSETQ. This CDR3 has 14 residues. V shed 2 bases, J shed 4 bases, and the junction held 5 bases outside the gene matches. The CDR3 sequence is CASSLVDRGYEQYF. The CDR3 DNA sequence: TGCGCCAGCAGCTTAGTCGACAGGGGATACGAGCAGTACTTC. Supplemented by reference TRBV5-1 and TRBJ2-7, the full variable domain reads KAGVTQTPRYLIKTRGQQVTLSCSPISGHRSVSWYQQTPGQGLQFLFEYFSETQRNKGNFPGRFSGRQFSNSRSEMNVSTLELGDSALYLCASSLVDRGYEQYFGPGTRLTVT.

The chain couples TRBV29-1 to TRBJ2-3, with TRBD2 identical over 9 bases. Germline CDR1 and CDR2: SQVTM and ANQGSEA. The CDR3 contains 15 residues. The trim removed 7 bases at V and 4 bases at J, leaving 12 bases unmatched. DNA of the CDR3: TGCAGCGCCCTTAAGGCGGGGGGGCGGTCAGATACGCAGTATTTT. Amino acid sequence: CSALKAGGRSDTQYF.

This chain connects TRBV4-1 to TRBJ1-2; D might be TRBD1 (5 bases). The V gene's germline CDR1 is MGHRA and CDR2 YSYEKL. The CDR3 runs to 16 residues. Trimming pared 0 bases from V and 4 bases from J, leaving 15 bases between. The CDR3 nucleotides are TGCGCCAGCAGCCAAGATAGTCAGGGATCCGCCTATGGCTACACCTTC. Residues: CASSQDSQGSAYGYTF.

The V call is TRBV29-1, the J call TRBJ1-6; D is undetermined. This CDR3 is 13 amino acids long. V lost 0 bases to trimming and J lost 5 bases, with 5 bases between them. Germline V CDR1 and CDR2: SQVTM, ANQGSEA. The CDR3 sequence is CSVEESNNSPLHF. The CDR3 DNA reads as TGCAGCGTTGAAGAGAGCAATAATTCACCCCTCCACTTT.

The CDR3 loop reads CSVARTSGPHYNEQFF. DNA of the CDR3: TGCAGCGTTGCTAGGACTAGCGGGCCCCACTACAATGAGCAGTTCTTC. This chain links TRBV29-1 with TRBJ2-1, with TRBD2 matching over 11 bases. V gave up 4 bases and J gave up 3 bases; unmatched junction bases: 8. The CDR3 length is 16 residues. CDR1 SQVTM and CDR2 ANQGSEA come from the germline V gene.

This chain connects TRBV10-3 to TRBJ2-5, with 8 bases identical to TRBD2. The length of the CDR3 is 16 residues. CDR1 is ENHRY and CDR2 is SYGVKD in the germline V gene. V lost 3 bases and J lost 5; bases outside the gene matches: 11. CDR3 loop: CAISETGGAPGETQYF. In nucleotides, the CDR3 is TGTGCCATCAGTGAAACCGGGGGGGCCCCCGGGGAGACCCAGTACTTC.